Described below is a single T cell receptor (beta chain) sequence and its context. The sample is drawn from a study of somatic mutations in cytotoxic T cells in rheumatoid arthritis. Data came from immunoSEQ multiplex PCR; TCRdb stores just in-frame clones and leaves some out. The table lists 12,000 or so clones, 70% to 85% of them singletons. Magnetic beads with positive selection isolated CD4+ and CD8+ fractions, whose purity was verified by flow cytometry. The receptor's source is a man in his 70s in good health. The sample was CD8+ T cells sorted from blood.

The CDR3 coding sequence is TGTGCCAGCAGCCACCCACCCGGGGAAGCGGGCAATGAGCAGTTCTTC. Its translation: CASSHPPGEAGNEQFF. This chain uses TRBV4-2 with TRBJ2-1; a possible D gene is TRBD2 (6 bases). The germline gives CDR1 LGHNA, CDR2 YNFKEQ. CDR3 length: 16 residues. The V gene lost 3 bases and the J gene lost 6 bases, with 18 bases spanning the gap.